Below, one T cell receptor (beta chain) is given with its context. What it binds is unknown. The data stem from a study of cytomegalovirus exposure and HLA in healthy donors. Points from the study as a whole: Among donors in an Asian-associated ancestry cluster, a later analysis reportedly found fewer N-insertions than the approximately 700-donor mean.

Trimming shortened V by 1 base and J by 0 bases, and 8 bases separated the two germline ends. CDR1 and CDR2 from the germline V gene are SGHDT and YYEEEE. This CDR3 comprises 15 residues. Amplification used 60 Vbeta primers and 13 Jbeta primers. The data were produced by immunoSEQ multiplex PCR, yet TCRdb's version contains in-frame clones alone and is incomplete. Of 60,000 to 70,000 clones listed, around 75% are singletons. This TCR came from a man aged 55 to 70 in good health and CMV-seropositive. This chain uses TRBV5-6 with TRBJ1-5, with D unclear. Specimen: PBMCs. CDR3 in amino acids: CASSLRGYSNQPQHF. The DNA of the CDR3 is TGTGCCAGCAGCTTGCGCGGCTATAGCAATCAGCCCCAGCATTTT.